Here is one TCR beta chain with its context. The target antigen is unknown. The assay was immunoSEQ multiplex PCR, and TCRdb's table has in-frame clones only and misses some. The table has 850,000 to 1,200,000 clones, more than 60% seen once. This sample is drawn from a study of shared clonotypes between healthy human individuals. Study-wide results and limits: The low donor count limited represented genetic and exposure-history diversity.

The CDR3 is made up of 17 amino acids. The source material was memory CD4+ T cells sorted from blood. Specified subset: CD45RA-negative fraction. This sequence joins TRBV21-1 and TRBJ1-6. TRBV21-1 is marked as a pseudogene. The receptor was derived from a young man in good health. This CDR3 reads CASSKSPLPEDNSPLHF. CDR3 coding DNA: TGTGCCAGCAGCAAAAGCCCCCTCCCAGAAGATAATTCACCCCTCCACTTT.